This T cell receptor (beta chain) came from a study of Graves' ophthalmopathy and Graves' hyperthyroidism. Scientists amplified the TCR beta CDR3 regions from RNA transcripts. Scientists carried out first-round RT-PCR using HTBI primers and then a second-round multiplex PCR. TCRdb fed the multiplex PCR reads into MiXCR, producing one record per CDR3 protein. The sample yields 1 million to 1.3 million distinct CDR3 sequences, less than 45% seen once. Germline V CDR1 and CDR2: SEHNR, FQNEAQ (reference sequence). There are 16 residues in the CDR3. Trimming stripped 1 base from V and 0 bases from J, with 12 bases between.

The sequenced material came from peripheral blood or thyroid tissue (not recorded which). The receptor's source is an adult man with Graves' hyperthyroidism. The chain is built from TRBV7-9 and TRBJ2-5; D is possibly TRBD1 or TRBD2 (5 bases each). DNA of the CDR3: TGTGCCAGCAGCTTAGTGGGACGAGGACACCAAGAGACCCAGTACTTC. Its protein product is CASSLVGRGHQETQYF.